This T cell receptor (beta chain) was sequenced during a study of T cell repertoires in cytomegalovirus infection (dated by TCRdb to about 2019). Study-level background: Peptide stimulations targeted recently identified HLA-C-restricted CMV epitopes, whose presentation resists viral immunomodulation, together with well-studied HLA-B-restricted epitopes. Because public TCR beta signatures pointed to carriage of CMV infection together with the matching HLA type, the HLA type of each donor mattered for the analysis. Summary of the overall study and its limitations: Carriers of CMV infection plus the relevant HLA type were discriminated by the cumulative frequency of public TCR beta family members in the study cohort and in an independent roughly 320-donor cohort. The ex vivo response was dominated by HLA-C-restricted CMV-specific TCR beta clonotypes, and the single most frequent clonotype in two of eight donors was supplied by these HLA-C-restricted clonotypes.

Only a few counts were recorded for this clonotype. This clone's antigen is unknown. Qualities for individual bases were not recorded, and no much larger clone is one base off. The treatment or condition tag for this specimen amounts to: in vitro stimulation with specific CMV peptide epitopes to enrich CMV-specific T cells. The run used an Illumina HiSeq 1500. TCRdb redid the processing of the public reads, applying fastp at Q25 and MiXCR, and retained in-frame beta chains. When rows share a CDR3 protein, they turn into one entry using the most common DNA and genes. The sample contains 300,000 to 400,000 distinct CDR3 sequences, more than 20% of them found a single time. The ten largest clones capture roughly 13% of the sample. The germline V gene encodes CDR1 SGHTA and CDR2 FQGNSA. The cysteine opens and the phenylalanine closes a CDR3 of 15 amino acids. Only the CDR3 DNA is retained, 45 bases long and in frame from the first base. Relative to germline, V is missing 0 bases and J is missing 6 bases, with 4 bases of the junction outside any gene match.

Rearrangement joined TRBV7-2 to TRBJ2-5; 10 middle bases align to TRBD1. Sequences were derived from cultured PBMCs, sampled from culture after CMV antigen stimulation. This clonotype was sampled from a human donor in good health (CMV status not recorded). Some clones in this sample may be carry-over from other donors' samples. CDR3 sequence: CASSLATGGAKTQYF. The DNA sequence reads TGTGCCAGCAGCTTAGCGACAGGGGGCGCAAAGACCCAGTACTTC.